This is a list of T cell receptor beta chains from one sample in a study of blood T cell repertoires in COVID-19. TCRdb's table, derived via immunoSEQ multiplex PCR, lists solely in-frame clones and lacks some. The repertoire holds 240,000 or so clones, about nine tenths seen once, with 5.5% to 6.5% in the top ten. Sequencing was performed on peripheral blood. The receptors derive from a man in his 60s with acute or convalescent COVID-19. Both conserved end residues are part of each CDR3. The order of the fields is clone size, J gene, D gene, V gene, CDR3 DNA, CDR3 protein. The D gene is left open where the match is weak. Size values are once, few and many counts, or a class for expanded clones, and some rows have none.

>NA|TRBJ2-1|TRBD2|TRBV27
TGTGCCAGCAGTGCGCGGGGGGAGAATTACAATGAGCAGTTCTTC
CASSARGENYNEQFF
>NA|TRBJ1-2|NA|TRBV6-2/TRBV6-3
TGTGCCAGCACCCCGAGGGCGGGTTCATTGGGTTATGGCTACACCTTC
CASTPRAGSLGYGYTF
>NA|TRBJ2-7|TRBD2|TRBV6-2/TRBV6-3
TGTGCCAGCAGTCGGGACTACCGATACGAGCAGTACTTC
CASSRDYRYEQYF
>NA|TRBJ2-5|TRBD2|TRBV6-5
TGTGCCAGCAGGGCTGTGAGCGGGATAAGGGAGACCCAGTACTTC
CASRAVSGIRETQYF
>few|TRBJ2-2|NA|TRBV11-3
TGTGCCAGCAGCCCCTACACCGGGGAGCTGTTTTTT
CASSPYTGELFF
>few|TRBJ2-7|NA|TRBV7-9
TGTGCCAGCAGCCTCGGGGGGCTGGCCTACGAGCAGTACTTC
CASSLGGLAYEQYF
>NA|TRBJ1-1|NA|TRBV7-9
TGTGCCAGCAGTCCTTCCTTCAACACTGAAGCTTTCTTT
CASSPSFNTEAFF
>NA|TRBJ2-1|TRBD2|TRBV5-5
TGTGCCAGCAGCTTCCGACTAGCGGGTGTTGAGCAGTTCTTC
CASSFRLAGVEQFF
>NA|TRBJ1-2|TRBD1|TRBV7-2
TGTGCCAGCAGCCTAGATAGCAGACAGGGACATGGCTACACCTTC
CASSLDSRQGHGYTF
>few|TRBJ1-2|NA|TRBV6-5
TGTGCCAGCACGACCGCCGGGGGCTACACCTTC
CASTTAGGYTF
>NA|TRBJ1-4|NA|TRBV19
TGTGCCAGTAGTATAACATCCCCAGGGGCGACTAATGAAAAACTGTTTTTT
CASSITSPGATNEKLFF
>NA|TRBJ2-5|NA|TRBV7-2
TGTGCCAGCAGCTTTCAAACAGGTCTCCAAGAGACCCAGTACTTC
CASSFQTGLQETQYF
>NA|TRBJ2-6|NA|TRBV7-3
TGTGCCAGCAGCCTCGACAGCTCTGGGGCCAACGTCCTGACTTTC
CASSLDSSGANVLTF
>NA|TRBJ2-1|NA|TRBV9
TGTGCCAGCAGCGCTTCCGACGGGAGACTATACAATGAGCAGTTCTTC
CASSASDGRLYNEQFF
>NA|TRBJ1-5|NA|TRBV6-2/TRBV6-3
TGTGCCAGCAGTTTTCAGACACGGCTTGGCCCAAATCAGCCCCAGCATTTT
CASSFQTRLGPNQPQHF
>NA|TRBJ1-1|TRBD1|TRBV14
TGTGCCAGCAGCACCCCGACAGGGAGTACGACTGAAGCTTTCTTT
CASSTPTGSTTEAFF
>NA|TRBJ2-3|TRBD1|TRBV24-1
TGTGCCACCAGTGATCGGACAGGGGTAGATACGCAGTATTTT
CATSDRTGVDTQYF
>NA|TRBJ2-1|TRBD2|TRBV19
TGTGCCAGTAGTATAGATCGGACTAGCGGGAAACTAGGCGATGAGCAGTTCTTC
CASSIDRTSGKLGDEQFF
>NA|TRBJ1-2|NA|TRBV7-2
TGTGCCAGCACCCTTAGGGGCAGGGCGGATGGCTACACCTTC
CASTLRGRADGYTF
>NA|TRBJ1-5|TRBD1|TRBV7-2
TGTGCCAGCAGCCGGGACAGGGGGACCTATCAGCCCCAGCATTTT
CASSRDRGTYQPQHF
>NA|TRBJ2-1|NA|TRBV6-2/TRBV6-3
TGTGCCAGCAGCCCCCCCCGTCACAATGAGCAGTTCTTC
CASSPPRHNEQFF
>NA|TRBJ1-1|TRBD1|TRBV27
TGTGCCAGCAGTCCTAGACAGGGGGCGGCTGAAGCTTTCTTT
CASSPRQGAAEAFF
>NA|TRBJ1-3|NA|TRBV25-1
TGTGCCAGCAGTGAGTCCGGGGAAGCTGGAAACACCATATATTTT
CASSESGEAGNTIYF
>NA|TRBJ2-6|NA|TRBV4-3
TGCGCCAGCAGCCAAAGCCCTACAGCTTCCTCTGGGGCCAACGTCCTGACTTTC
CASSQSPTASSGANVLTF
>NA|TRBJ2-5|NA|TRBV11-3
TGTGCCAGCAGCGCCACCTCCGAGCAGACCCAGTACTTC
CASSATSEQTQYF
>NA|TRBJ2-2|TRBD2|TRBV4-3
TGCGCCAGCAGCCAAGATGGGACTAGCGGGGCGAACACCGGGGAGCTGTTTTTT
CASSQDGTSGANTGELFF
>NA|TRBJ1-4|TRBD1|TRBV28
TGTGCCAGCCAAACAGGGGGCGGACAGGGGGAAAAACTGTTTTTT
CASQTGGGQGEKLFF
>NA|TRBJ1-6|TRBD1|TRBV19
TGTGCCAGTAGCCTACAGGGGGCTCTGATGAATTCACCCCTCCACTTT
CASSLQGALMNSPLHF
>NA|TRBJ1-3|TRBD1|TRBV11-3
TGTGCCAGCAGAACTGGACAGGGGGACCCCTGGAACACCATATATTTT
CASRTGQGDPWNTIYF
>NA|TRBJ2-7|NA|TRBV6-5
TGTGCCAGCAGTTACTCACGGCAGGAAGTTGAATACGAGCAGTACTTC
CASSYSRQEVEYEQYF
>NA|TRBJ2-5|TRBD1|TRBV6-5
TGTGCCAGCAGTCTAGGGACAGGGCAAGAGACCCAGTACTTC
CASSLGTGQETQYF
>NA|TRBJ2-1|NA|TRBV5-6
TGTGCCAGCAGCCCCCCTTCAGGGGGGTGGGACAATGAGCAGTTCTTC
CASSPPSGGWDNEQFF
>NA|TRBJ2-2|NA|TRBV10-2
TGCGCCAGCAAAGGCCTGCGGATAGCTTTAAGCGGGGAGCTGTTTTTT
CASKGLRIALSGELFF
>NA|TRBJ2-4|NA|TRBV7-2
TGTGCCAGCAGTTTAGACCCCGGGTTATACGGAAACATTCAGTACTTC
CASSLDPGLYGNIQYF
>NA|TRBJ2-7|NA|TRBV3-1/TRBV3-2
TGTGCCAGCAGCCAAAACGGGGGCTACGAGCAGTACTTC
CASSQNGGYEQYF
>few|TRBJ2-7|TRBD1|TRBV27
TGTGCCAGCAGGCGGACAGGCTTAACCTACGAGCAGTACTTC
CASRRTGLTYEQYF
>NA|TRBJ2-1|NA|TRBV5-1
TGCGCCAGCAGCTCGGACTTTTTGTACAATGAGCAGTTCTTC
CASSSDFLYNEQFF
>NA|TRBJ2-3|NA|TRBV28
TGTGCCAGCAGTTTGCCTAGTCCAGATACGCAGTATTTT
CASSLPSPDTQYF
>NA|TRBJ1-6|TRBD1|TRBV4-2
TGTGCCAGCAGCCAAGATATAAGTCCCCCAGAGACAGGGGTCCTTAATTCACCCCTCCACTTT
CASSQDISPPETGVLNSPLHF
>NA|TRBJ2-2|NA|TRBV6-4
TGTGCCAGCACCCAGGACAGTACCGGGGAGCTGTTTTTT
CASTQDSTGELFF
>NA|TRBJ2-7|TRBD1|TRBV7-6
TGTGCCAGCAGCTCCTATGTCCAGGGGGCCTACGAGCAGTACTTC
CASSSYVQGAYEQYF
>NA|TRBJ1-1|NA|TRBV7-9
TGTGCCAGCAGCTTAGGGACACAGAACACTGAAGCTTTCTTT
CASSLGTQNTEAFF
>NA|TRBJ2-1|NA|TRBV24-1
TGTGCCACCAGTGATACGGGAGAGAGGTTCTTC
CATSDTGERFF
>NA|TRBJ2-7|NA|TRBV11-3
TGTGCCAGCGGACACGGGCCACGCTCCTACGAGCAGTACTTC
CASGHGPRSYEQYF
>NA|TRBJ2-1|NA|TRBV2
TGTGCCAGCAGTGAATTAGGGGGTAGCTACAATGAGCAGTTCTTC
CASSELGGSYNEQFF
>many|TRBJ2-2|TRBD1|TRBV6-6
TGTGCCAGCAGCTTTGACAGGGGCCCCGGGGAGCTGTTTTTT
CASSFDRGPGELFF
>once|TRBJ1-1|NA|TRBV18
TGTGCCAGCTCACCACCGTCTGTGAACACTGAAGCTTTCTTT
CASSPPSVNTEAFF
>NA|TRBJ1-2|TRBD1|TRBV2
TGTGCCAGCAGTTTGGACAGGGCTACCAGTAGCTATGGCTACACCTTC
CASSLDRATSSYGYTF
>NA|TRBJ2-4|TRBD2|TRBV7-2
TGTGCCAGCAGCTTAATGGCTAGCGGGAGACTAGCCAAAAACATTCAGTACTTC
CASSLMASGRLAKNIQYF
>NA|TRBJ2-3|TRBD1|TRBV6-5
TGTGCCAGCAGCCAAACTCAGGGGGCCACGCAGTATTTT
CASSQTQGATQYF
>NA|TRBJ2-3|TRBD1|TRBV6-2/TRBV6-3
TGTGCCAGCAGTCAAGTTACAGGGGGCTCGCAGTATTTT
CASSQVTGGSQYF
>NA|TRBJ2-3|TRBD2|TRBV24-1
TGTGCCACCAGTGACCGGGGGGTCGGAGATACGCAGTATTTT
CATSDRGVGDTQYF
>NA|TRBJ1-4|NA|TRBV6-6
TGTGCCAGCAGTTACTCGGGCAATGATGAAAAACTGTTTTTT
CASSYSGNDEKLFF
>NA|TRBJ1-3|NA|TRBV18
TGTGCCAGCTCACCCCGGGGGGGAACTTCCGAAAACACCATATATTTT
CASSPRGGTSENTIYF
>NA|TRBJ2-1|TRBD2|TRBV7-2
TGTGCCAGCAGCGCGGGACTAGCGGGAGTGATCTACAATGAGCAGTTCTTC
CASSAGLAGVIYNEQFF
>few|TRBJ1-2|NA|TRBV28
TGTGCCAGCAGGACCTTGGGGGGAAACTATGGCTACACCTTC
CASRTLGGNYGYTF
>NA|TRBJ2-7|TRBD2|TRBV7-2
TGTGCCAGCAGCCCCAAGGGGCTAGCGGGAGGGCCTCTCGAGCAGTACTTC
CASSPKGLAGGPLEQYF
>once|TRBJ2-7|TRBD2|TRBV7-8
TGTGCCAGCAGCTTACGGACTAGACTGTCCTACGAGCAGTACTTC
CASSLRTRLSYEQYF
>NA|TRBJ2-7|TRBD2|TRBV3-1/TRBV3-2
TGTGCCAGCAGCCAATATCCGGGACTAGCGGCCTACGAGCAGTACTTC
CASSQYPGLAAYEQYF
>NA|TRBJ2-3|NA|TRBV19
TGTGCCAGTACCGTCCCGGGAGGCACAGATACGCAGTATTTT
CASTVPGGTDTQYF